A single sample is the source of the 8 T cell receptor beta chains below, sequenced in a study of CD8 T cells in ankylosing spondylitis. TCRdb used MiXCR to reprocess the 5' RACE reads, holding one entry per CDR3 protein. This sample has approximately 130,000 distinct CDR3 sequences, with about a tenth found just once. Sequenced sample: blood, either unsorted or a sorted T cell fraction (not recorded which). The receptor source for this set is a male donor with ankylosing spondylitis or in good health (not recorded which).

This sequence joins TRBV30 and TRBJ2-1, with D tentatively TRBD1 (5 bases). The germline V and J ends were trimmed by 6 bases and 4 bases, with 13 bases remaining between them. Germline V gives CDR1 GTSNPN, CDR2 SVGIG (reference sequence). This CDR3 contains 13 residues. CDR3 DNA: TGTGCCTGCTCCGTGAACAGGTACAATGAGCAGTTCTTC. It is translated as CACSVNRYNEQFF.

This clonotype has more than one count but fewer than ten. The chain joins TRBV7-2 to TRBJ2-2, with 7 bases aligning to TRBD2. The V gene end was trimmed by 5 bases and the J gene end by 1 base; junction bases not matched to a gene: 7. This CDR3 has 16 residues. Germline CDR1 reads SGHTA; CDR2 reads FQGNSA. CDR3 residues: CASSIGLAENTGELFF. The CDR3 region has the DNA TGTGCCAGCAGCATAGGCCTAGCGGAGAACACCGGGGAGCTGTTTTTT.

This clonotype was found a few times. The rearrangement uses TRBV24-1 and TRBJ2-3; tentatively, D is TRBD1 (6 bases). The CDR3 has 15 residues. Germline CDR1 is KGHDR and CDR2 is SFDVKD. Trimming pared 2 bases from V and 2 bases from J, leaving 10 bases between. The CDR3 protein is CATSDSGQPTDTQYF. CDR3 coding DNA: TGTGCCACCAGTGATTCTGGACAGCCCACAGATACGCAGTATTTT.

Many counts were recorded for this clonotype. This chain links TRBV10-2 with TRBJ2-5, with D possibly being TRBD2 (6 bases). Germline V gives CDR1 WSHSY, CDR2 SAAADI. V was cut by 4 bases and J by 5 bases, with 11 bases left in between. This CDR3 has 13 residues. The CDR3 DNA sequence: TGCGCCAGCAGTGTAGGAGGGTCGGAGACCCAGTACTTC. Its protein is CASSVGGSETQYF.

The rearrangement links TRBV20-1 to TRBJ1-2, with D tentatively TRBD1 (6 bases). The CDR3 extends over 14 amino acids. V gave up 0 bases and J gave up 4 bases, with 12 bases separating them. Germline V gene sequence: CDR1 DFQATT, CDR2 SNEGSKA (reference sequence). The CDR3 here is CSARDQSRGYGYTF. The DNA for the CDR3 is TGCAGTGCTAGAGATCAATCCAGGGGCTATGGCTACACCTTC.

This clonotype turned up a few times. Here the CDR3 reads CASGRSYGYTF. Written as DNA, the CDR3 is TGTGCCAGCGGGAGGTCCTATGGCTACACCTTC. This sequence joins TRBV2 and TRBJ1-2; D unresolved. V was pared by 8 bases and J by 4 bases, with 8 bases between. CDR1 SNHLY and CDR2 FYNNEI come from the germline V gene. The CDR3 length is 11 residues.

Only a few counts were recorded for this clonotype. V usage is TRBV29-1 and J usage is TRBJ2-1; no firm D call. The germline V and J ends were trimmed by 0 bases and 6 bases, with 6 bases remaining between them. CDR1 is SQVTM, CDR2 ANQGSEA, per germline. The CDR3 loop spans 12 amino acids. The CDR3 region has the DNA TGCAGCGTTGAAGACCAGTCCAATGAGCAGTTCTTC. The encoded protein is CSVEDQSNEQFF.

This clonotype was recorded at least ten times. This sequence joins TRBV5-6 and TRBJ2-1; 15 bases fit TRBD2. V lost 5 bases and J lost 4; bases outside the gene matches: 7. This CDR3 has 17 amino acids. CDR1 is SGHDT, CDR2 YYEEEE, per germline. The CDR3 reads CASRWTSGRALYNEQFF. CDR3 nucleotide sequence: TGTGCCAGCAGGTGGACTAGCGGGAGGGCCCTTTACAATGAGCAGTTCTTC.